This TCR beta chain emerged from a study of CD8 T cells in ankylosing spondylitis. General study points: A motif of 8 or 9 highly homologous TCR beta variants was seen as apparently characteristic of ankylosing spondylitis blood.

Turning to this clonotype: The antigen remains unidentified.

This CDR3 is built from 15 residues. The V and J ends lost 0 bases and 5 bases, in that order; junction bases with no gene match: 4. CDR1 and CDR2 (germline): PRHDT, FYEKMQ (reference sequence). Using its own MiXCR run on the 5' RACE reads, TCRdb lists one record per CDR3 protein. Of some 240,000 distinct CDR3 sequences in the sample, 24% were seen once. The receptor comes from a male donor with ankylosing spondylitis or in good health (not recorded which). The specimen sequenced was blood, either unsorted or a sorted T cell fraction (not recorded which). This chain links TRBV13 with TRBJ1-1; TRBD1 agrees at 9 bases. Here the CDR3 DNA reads TGTGCCAGCAGCTTAGGGGGACAGGGTGAGACTGAAGCTTTCTTT. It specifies CASSLGGQGETEAFF.